Listed here are 15 T cell receptor beta chains from one sample, sequenced in a study of blood T cells in healthy people across ages. A J-beta primer mix and a sample-barcoded 5' primer were used in a second PCR of about 7 to 12 cycles. TCRdb fed the 5' RACE reads into MiXCR, producing one record per CDR3 protein. The data contain almost 1 million distinct CDR3 sequences, approximately 50% of them singletons. The sequenced sample was blood. Receptors were obtained from a woman aged 60-70 years in good health.

This sequence joins TRBV18 and TRBJ2-3, with D uncertain. V was shortened by 6 bases and J by 1 base, with 17 bases between the two germline ends. In germline, CDR1 is KGHSH, CDR2 LQKENI. The length of the CDR3 is 16 residues. Here the CDR3 reads CASSAGRSGGTDTQYF. As DNA, the CDR3 is TGTGCCAGCTCGGCCGGCAGGTCCGGCGGCACAGATACGCAGTATTTT. The full variable domain, its missing parts supplied by reference TRBV18 and TRBJ2-3, is NAGVMQNPRHLVRRRGQEARLRCSPMKGHSHVYWYRQLPEEGLKFMVYLQKENIIDESGMPKERFSAEFPKEGPSILRIQQVVRGDSAAYFCASSAGRSGGTDTQYFGPGTRLTVL.

The chain joins TRBV7-9 to TRBJ2-4, with 8 positions matching TRBD1. V was pared by 1 base and J by 1 base, with 12 bases of the junction left unmatched. The V gene's germline CDR1 is SEHNR and CDR2 FQNEAQ (reference sequence). The CDR3 consists of 19 residues. CDR3 amino acids: CASSLGPLLTGAAKNIQYF. For the CDR3, the DNA is TGTGCCAGCAGCTTAGGACCCCTACTGACAGGGGCGGCCAAAAACATTCAGTACTTC.

This clonotype was seen a few times. The rearrangement links TRBV11-3 to TRBJ2-3, with 15 bases identical to TRBD2. The CDR3 runs to 14 residues. The trim removed 8 bases at V and 10 bases at J, leaving 7 bases unmatched. Germline CDR1 and CDR2: SGHNT and YENEEA. For the CDR3, the DNA is TGTGCCAGCTCACCGGGACTAGCGGGGGGCCCGCAGTATTTT. Amino acid sequence: CASSPGLAGGPQYF.

This chain uses TRBV12-3 or TRBV12-4 with TRBJ1-2; TRBD1 agrees at 7 bases. The CDR3 has 14 residues. V was pared by 6 bases and J by 4 bases, with 8 bases of the junction left unmatched. In nucleotides, the CDR3 is TGTGCCAGCAGGCATCAGGGGGTAGGCTATGGCTACACCTTC. This sequence encodes CASRHQGVGYGYTF.

The V gene is TRBV27, the J gene TRBJ1-1; D remains ambiguous. Germline assignment: CDR1 MNHEY and CDR2 SMNVEV (reference sequence). CDR3 length: 14 amino acids. V gave up 7 bases and J gave up 1 base, with 13 bases separating them. The CDR3 is CASTNFVGNTEAFF. The CDR3 region has the DNA TGTGCCAGCACCAATTTTGTGGGGAACACTGAAGCTTTCTTT.

This clonotype came up many times. The rearrangement uses TRBV6-2 or TRBV6-3 and TRBJ2-6; no definite D call. The germline V gene has CDR1 MNHEY and CDR2 SVGEGT. The CDR3 extends over 15 amino acids. Deletions cut 8 bases from V and 1 base from J, with 12 bases between. CDR3 protein: CASGFTPSGANVLTF. The CDR3 coding sequence is TGTGCCAGCGGTTTCACTCCTTCTGGGGCCAACGTCCTGACTTTC.

The chain carries TRBV20-1 and TRBJ2-7, with a weak D call TRBD1 (7 bases). Germline V CDR1 and CDR2: DFQATT, SNEGSKA (reference sequence). The CDR3 length is 13 residues. Trimming took off 8 bases at V and 3 bases at J, with 17 bases between the two ends. CDR3 residues: CSSFCRGDYEQYF. DNA of the CDR3: TGCAGTTCTTTTTGCAGGGGGGACTACGAGCAGTACTTC.

V gene TRBV11-2 combines with J gene TRBJ1-2; D is unresolved. This CDR3 has 13 residues. V lost 2 bases and J 6 bases, leaving 10 bases between the germline ends. In germline, CDR1 is SGHAT, CDR2 FQNNGV. CDR3 in DNA: TGTGCCAGCAGCTTATTTAGGGCCAATGGCTACACCTTC. As protein: CASSLFRANGYTF.

This clonotype was detected only a few times. The gene calls are TRBV7-2 and TRBJ2-7; D is unresolved. The CDR3 loop spans 16 amino acids. V was trimmed by 5 bases and J by 2 bases, leaving 19 bases between them. CDR1 SGHTA and CDR2 FQGNSA come from the germline V gene. This CDR3 reads CASSAVPDQVAYEQYF. The CDR3 DNA reads as TGTGCCAGCAGCGCCGTGCCGGACCAGGTCGCCTACGAGCAGTACTTC.

The chain has TRBV7-2 and TRBJ2-3, with 7 bases aligning to TRBD2. The ends lost 8 bases at V and 0 bases at J; junction bases unmatched: 5. Germline V gene sequence: CDR1 SGHTA, CDR2 FQGNSA. This CDR3 has 14 amino acids. CDR3 sequence: CASREEPSTDTQYF. Here the CDR3 DNA reads TGTGCCAGCCGGGAGGAGCCTAGCACAGATACGCAGTATTTT.

The chain combines TRBV4-3 with TRBJ2-7, with D unclear. V was cut by 1 base and J by 4 bases, with 14 bases left in between. The CDR3 is 15 residues long. Germline loops: CDR1 LGHNA, CDR2 YSLEER. CDR3 sequence: CASSQGAVGQYEQYF. The CDR3 nucleotides are TGCGCCAGCAGCCAAGGGGCGGTAGGCCAATACGAGCAGTACTTC.

This clonotype was seen a handful of times. The chain combines TRBV2 with TRBJ2-2; possible D gene TRBD1, 6 bases. The CDR3 has 16 amino acids. Germline-derived CDR1 and CDR2 are SNHLY and FYNNEI. V dropped 1 base and J dropped 1 base, with 10 bases sitting between them. The CDR3 coding sequence is TGTGCCAGCAGTGAAGTGGGGACACTGAACACCGGGGAGCTGTTTTTT. Its protein is CASSEVGTLNTGELFF.

This clonotype was found once. The junction shows a germline mismatch at one end, possibly a read error. The chain combines TRBV27 with TRBJ2-2; the match to TRBD2 covers 8 bases. CDR3 length: 18 amino acids. Looked up from germline, CDR1 is MNHEY and CDR2 is SMNVEV (reference sequence). This chain's CDR3 is CTSSSLGWREADTGELFF. In DNA, the CDR3 is TGTACCAGTAGTTCTCTCGGGTGGCGGGAGGCGGACACCGGGGAGCTGTTTTTT.

The rearrangement links TRBV10-3 to TRBJ2-1; no clear D gene. Germline CDR1 is ENHRY and CDR2 is SYGVKD. Deletions cut 5 bases from V and 8 bases from J, with 13 bases between. The CDR3 has 13 amino acids. CDR3 coding DNA: TGTGCCATCAGTAACCGGGCCGATGATGAGCAGTTCTTC. Amino acid sequence: CAISNRADDEQFF.

The table lists this clonotype with a few counts. The chain carries TRBV9 and TRBJ2-6; tentative D call: TRBD1 (6 bases). This CDR3 region has 16 residues. V shed 0 bases and J shed 0 bases, with 7 bases lying between them. Germline CDR1 and CDR2: SGDLS and YYNGEE. CDR3 nucleotides: TGTGCCAGCAGCGTAGGAGGGGGCTCTGGGGCCAACGTCCTGACTTTC. Encoded protein: CASSVGGGSGANVLTF.